The sequence of this T cell receptor beta chain was determined in a study of T cells in Graves' hyperthyroidism and ophthalmopathy. Findings and caveats of the study: In the analysis, a 13 V-J model separated ophthalmopathy from stable hyperthyroidism. Clonotypes that were expanded in thyroid above 0.001 mostly appeared in blood too.

The CDR3 regions of TCR beta were amplified from RNA transcripts. When the TCR CDR3 underwent first-round RT-PCR, the HTBI primer set was used. TCRdb analysed the multiplex PCR reads with MiXCR anew, one entry per CDR3 protein. Of around 620,000 distinct CDR3 sequences detected, around 45% appear once; the ten largest clones hold 15% to 20%. On this clonotype itself: Antigen unknown.

CDR1 is DFQATT, CDR2 SNEGSKA, per germline (reference sequence). Trimming cost V 5 bases and J 4 bases, with 21 bases left between them. This CDR3 contains 16 residues. Pregnant or lactating patients were excluded, as were those with uncontrolled infection or other autoimmune disease. Sample: peripheral blood or thyroid tissue (not recorded which). V and J are TRBV20-1 and TRBJ1-5, with D possibly being TRBD1 (6 bases). The receptor was isolated from an adult woman with Graves' disease, either hyperthyroidism or ophthalmopathy (not recorded which). The CDR3 protein is CSALFYREGPNQPQHF. The CDR3 coding sequence is TGCAGTGCTTTATTTTACAGGGAGGGCCCTAATCAGCCCCAGCATTTT.